These 16 T cell receptor beta chains were sequenced from one sample in a study of T cell responses to AZD1222 COVID-19 vaccine. Profiled with immunoSEQ multiplex PCR; TCRdb holds only in-frame clones, not every one. The table lists around 100,000 clones, 88% of them singletons. This specimen consisted of peripheral blood, obtained on day 0 of AZD1222 vaccination. These receptors were obtained from an adult in good health.

For this clone: The identical CDR3 is also encoded by other nucleotide sequences in the sample. The chain has TRBV30 and TRBJ1-2; D is possibly TRBD1 (5 bases). V shed 0 bases and J shed 8 bases, with 7 bases lying between them. In germline, CDR1 is GTSNPN, CDR2 SVGIG (reference sequence). CDR3 size: 11 residues. CDR3 in amino acids: CAWSVGGGYTF. CDR3 coding DNA: TGTGCCTGGAGTGTTGGGGGGGGCTACACCTTC. The full variable domain, with the rest looked up from reference TRBV30 and TRBJ1-2, is SQTIHQWPATLVQPVGSPLSLECTVEGTSNPNLYWYRQAAGRGLQLLFYSVGIGQISSEVPQNLSASRPQDRQFILSSKKLLLSDSGFYLCAWSVGGGYTFGSGTRLTVV.

The rearrangement uses TRBV19 and TRBJ2-1; 7 positions match TRBD2. The length of the CDR3 is 15 residues. The trim removed 2 bases at V and 6 bases at J, leaving 7 bases unmatched. Germline values: CDR1 LNHDA, CDR2 SQIVND (reference sequence). The CDR3 DNA sequence: TGTGCCAGTAGTATACTGGCGGGAGCCGGCAATGAGCAGTTCTTC. Translated: CASSILAGAGNEQFF. The full variable domain, completed using reference TRBV19 and TRBJ2-1, is DGGITQSPKYLFRKEGQNVTLSCEQNLNHDAMYWYRQDPGQGLRLIYYSQIVNDFQKGDIAEGYSVSREKKESFPLTVTSAQKNPTAFYLCASSILAGAGNEQFFGPGTRLTVL.

V gene TRBV7-8 combines with J gene TRBJ2-3; D is possibly TRBD2 (6 bases). The CDR3 is 14 amino acids. The V end was cut by 2 bases, the J end by 2 bases, with 8 bases between. Per the germline V gene, CDR1 is SGHVS and CDR2 is FQNEAQ. The CDR3 DNA follows: TGTGCCAGCAGCTTAAGGGACTTCACAGATACGCAGTATTTT. Residues: CASSLRDFTDTQYF.

V usage is TRBV7-9 and J usage is TRBJ2-1; D remains ambiguous. Germline CDR1 SEHNR, CDR2 FQNEAQ (reference sequence). Trimming left V 5 bases short and J 10 bases short, with 9 bases between. CDR3 length equals 11 residues. The CDR3 here is CASSSQAEQFF. The CDR3 DNA reads TGTGCCAGCAGCAGCCAGGCGGAGCAGTTCTTC.

The chain links TRBV28 to TRBJ1-5; 7 bases match TRBD1. With V trimmed by 4 bases and J by 7 bases, 4 bases remained unmatched. Per the germline V gene, CDR1 is MDHEN and CDR2 is SYDVKM. This CDR3 spans 13 amino acids. This CDR3 is CASSWYRGQPQHF. CDR3 nucleotides: TGTGCCAGCAGTTGGTACAGGGGACAGCCCCAGCATTTT. The variable domain in full, with the rest retrieved from reference TRBV28 and TRBJ1-5, is DVKVTQSSRYLVKRTGEKVFLECVQDMDHENMFWYRQDPGLGLRLIYFSYDVKMKEKGDIPEGYSVSREKKERFSLILESASTNQTSMYLCASSWYRGQPQHFGDGTRLSIL.

The rearrangement joins TRBV16 to TRBJ1-1; D is perhaps TRBD1 (6 bases). CDR1 is KGHSY, CDR2 FQNENV, per germline. With 0 bases removed from V and 1 base from J, the gap between germline ends came to 9 bases. The CDR3 loop spans 15 amino acids. CDR3 loop: CASSQSPRGNTEAFF. The CDR3, as DNA: TGTGCCAGCAGCCAATCCCCCAGGGGGAACACTGAAGCTTTCTTT.

The chain couples TRBV30 to TRBJ2-1; possible D gene TRBD2, 7 bases. The CDR3 extends over 17 amino acids. Germline V CDR1 and CDR2: GTSNPN, SVGIG (reference sequence). The germline V and J ends were trimmed by 2 bases and 1 base, with 18 bases remaining between them. The CDR3 nucleotides read TGTGCCTGGAGTCCCCAGGGGCTAGCGGAATCCTACAATGAGCAGTTCTTC. Its translation: CAWSPQGLAESYNEQFF.

The V call is TRBV6-5, the J call TRBJ1-2; D gene unclear. The CDR3 is made up of 11 amino acids. Germline loops: CDR1 MNHEY, CDR2 SVGAGI. V was shortened by 4 bases and J by 7 bases, with 7 bases between the two germline ends. CDR3: CASSWFTGYTF. The CDR3 DNA sequence: TGTGCCAGCAGTTGGTTTACTGGCTACACCTTC.

This clone was seen just once. The genes are TRBV5-1 and TRBJ1-4, with TRBD1 matching over 8 bases. The germline V gene encodes CDR1 SGHRS and CDR2 YFSETQ. V was clipped by 3 bases and J by 7 bases; unmatched bases: 8. The CDR3 sequence is 15 residues long. CDR3 DNA sequence: TGCGCCAGCAGCTCGACCGGGACAGGCTCTGAAAAACTGTTTTTT. Translating it yields CASSSTGTGSEKLFF.

The genes are TRBV7-2 and TRBJ1-4; D is ambiguous. The CDR3 totals 14 residues. The V end lost 3 bases, the J end lost 5 bases, and 10 bases lay between the germline ends. Germline CDR1 reads SGHTA; CDR2 reads FQGNSA. CDR3 loop: CASSFPGLNEKLFF. CDR3 coding DNA: TGTGCCAGCAGCTTCCCGGGTTTGAATGAAAAACTGTTTTTT.

The chain is built from TRBV7-3 and TRBJ2-1, with D possibly matching TRBD1 (6 bases). This CDR3 comprises 14 residues. CDR1 and CDR2 (germline): SGHTA, FQGTGA. V lost 5 bases and J lost 5, with 13 bases in between. CDR3: CASSTNRDDNEQFF. CDR3 nucleotide sequence: TGTGCCAGCAGCACAAACAGGGATGACAATGAGCAGTTCTTC.

The J gene is TRBJ1-2, the V gene TRBV9; perhaps TRBD1 as D (5 bases). This CDR3 has 15 amino acids. With 0 bases removed from V and 2 bases from J, the gap between germline ends came to 11 bases. Per germline, CDR1 SGDLS and CDR2 YYNGEE. For the CDR3, the DNA is TGTGCCAGCAGCGTAGATCCCCGGGACAACTATGGCTACACCTTC. This gives the protein CASSVDPRDNYGYTF.

The chain has TRBV6-2 or TRBV6-3 and TRBJ2-7; possibly TRBD2 for D (7 bases). This CDR3 spans 16 amino acids. CDR1 and CDR2 (germline): MNHEY, SVGEGT. V lost 4 bases and J 0 bases, leaving 16 bases between the germline ends. CDR3: CASSSLRGAPSYEQYF. CDR3 sequence (DNA): TGTGCCAGCAGTTCCCTTCGGGGGGCCCCCTCCTACGAGCAGTACTTC.

This chain links TRBV7-9 with TRBJ2-7; TRBD2 matches 11 bases. J lost 1 base, V lost 1 base, and 3 bases had no gene match. The CDR3 totals 16 residues. CDR1 is SEHNR, CDR2 FQNEAQ, per germline (reference sequence). CDR3 sequence reads: CASSLVAGGGSYEQYF. CDR3 sequence (DNA): TGTGCCAGCAGCTTAGTAGCGGGAGGGGGGTCCTACGAGCAGTACTTC.

This clone came up once. This rearrangement joins TRBV4-3 to TRBJ2-7; unclear D gene. With 0 bases removed from V and 5 bases from J, the gap between germline ends came to 8 bases. From germline, CDR1 is LGHNA and CDR2 YSLEER. The CDR3 spans 13 residues. The CDR3: CASSQDIHHEQYF. The CDR3 nucleotides read TGCGCCAGCAGCCAAGATATCCACCACGAGCAGTACTTC.

The rearrangement links TRBV29-1 to TRBJ1-6; no firm D call. The CDR3 loop spans 13 amino acids. Germline CDR1 and CDR2: SQVTM and ANQGSEA. V was cut by 5 bases and J by 6 bases, with 11 bases left in between. Here the CDR3 DNA reads TGCAGCGTTTTGGCGAACCTTAATTCACCCCTCCACTTT. Residues: CSVLANLNSPLHF.